The 8 T cell receptor beta chains below come from one sample, sequenced in a study of molecular identifiers for immune sequencing clone quantification. TCRdb passed the PCR reads through MiXCR, listing each CDR3 protein once. The sample records tens of thousands of distinct CDR3 sequences, 15% to 20% being singletons. What was sequenced was naive CD8+ T cells from blood, with Jurkat cell RNA spiked in. Sample subset: FACS-sorted CD8+CD4-CCR7+CD45RA+ naive T cells. Receptors were obtained from a human donor in good health. Some libraries in this study had Jurkat cell RNA spiked in.

This clonotype was recorded many times. The chain links TRBV6-2 or TRBV6-3 to TRBJ1-2, with D maybe TRBD1 (5 bases). V lost 7 bases and J 3 bases, leaving 12 bases between the germline ends. Germline V lookup: CDR1 MNHEY, CDR2 SVGEGT. The CDR3 is 13 amino acids. The CDR3 reads CASMLDTDYGYTF. For the CDR3, the DNA is TGTGCCAGCATGTTGGACACGGACTATGGCTACACCTTC.

This clonotype appeared a few times. Being one base from a much bigger clone, this may be a read error. J is TRBJ1-1 and V is TRBV28, with D hard to call. CDR3 length equals 14 residues. Germline V gives CDR1 MDHEN, CDR2 SYDVKM. The CDR3 loop reads CACSLFPVNTEAFF. For the CDR3, the DNA is TGTGCCTGCAGTTTATTCCCCGTGAACACTGAAGCTTTCTTT.

This clonotype was counted at least ten times. The chain recombines TRBV29-1 with TRBJ2-7, with a weak D call TRBD2 (6 bases). CDR1 is SQVTM and CDR2 is ANQGSEA in the germline V gene. The CDR3 covers 12 residues. Trimming stripped 4 bases from V and 2 bases from J, with 9 bases between. CDR3: CSVGGLPYEQYF. In DNA form, the CDR3 reads TGCAGCGTTGGGGGACTCCCCTACGAGCAGTACTTC.

As for this clonotype: One base away lies a much larger clone, so this may be a sequencing read error. This chain joins TRBV4-3 and TRBJ2-3, with 10 bases lining up with TRBD1. CDR1 is LGHNA and CDR2 is YSLEER in the germline V gene. Unmatched junction bases numbered 6, after V lost 3 bases and J lost 9 bases. The length of the CDR3 is 14 residues. The CDR3 here is CASSHGTGAFTQYF. CDR3 sequence (DNA): TGCGCCAGCAGCCACGGGACAGGGGCCTTCACGCAGTATTTT.

In this sample, this clonotype turned up many times. The gene calls are TRBV9 and TRBJ2-2, with 10 bases matching TRBD2. V lost 3 bases to trimming and J lost 4 bases; unmatched junction nucleotides: 6. Germline V lookup: CDR1 SGDLS, CDR2 YYNGEE. The CDR3 consists of 16 residues. CDR3 region: CASSGLAGGPTGELFF. Here the CDR3 DNA reads TGTGCCAGCAGCGGGTTAGCGGGAGGCCCCACCGGGGAGCTGTTTTTT. The entire variable domain, with the rest obtained from reference TRBV9 and TRBJ2-2, is as follows: DSGVTQTPKHLITATGQRVTLRCSPRSGDLSVYWYQQSLDQGLQFLIQYYNGEERAKGNILERFSAQQFPDLHSELNLSSLELGDSALYFCASSGLAGGPTGELFFGEGSRLTVL.

This clonotype was seen at least ten times. The rearrangement uses TRBV2 and TRBJ2-7, with 7 positions matching TRBD1. The V segment lost 5 bases and the J segment 3 bases; nucleotides outside the gene matches: 10. Germline V gene data show CDR1 as SNHLY and CDR2 as FYNNEI. CDR3 size: 15 residues. In nucleotides, the CDR3 is TGTGCCAGCAGTTACCCCCGGGACAGCTACTACGAGCAGTACTTC. Protein: CASSYPRDSYYEQYF.

The chain employs TRBV7-8 and TRBJ1-2; weak D call: TRBD1 (6 bases). Trimming took 4 bases from V and 3 from J, leaving 15 bases between them. The germline CDR1 and CDR2 sequences are SGHVS and FQNEAQ. The CDR3 consists of 15 residues. CDR3 sequence: CASSSLQGPDYGYTF. CDR3 nucleotide sequence: TGTGCCAGCAGCTCACTTCAGGGGCCGGACTATGGCTACACCTTC.

This clonotype was counted many times. This chain links TRBV20-1 with TRBJ1-1, with D uncertain. The CDR3 totals 10 residues. Trimming removed 8 bases from V and 0 bases from J, with 4 bases in between. Germline CDR1 DFQATT, CDR2 SNEGSKA (reference sequence). The CDR3 reads CSRVNTEAFF. The CDR3 nucleotides read TGCAGTCGGGTGAACACTGAAGCTTTCTTT.